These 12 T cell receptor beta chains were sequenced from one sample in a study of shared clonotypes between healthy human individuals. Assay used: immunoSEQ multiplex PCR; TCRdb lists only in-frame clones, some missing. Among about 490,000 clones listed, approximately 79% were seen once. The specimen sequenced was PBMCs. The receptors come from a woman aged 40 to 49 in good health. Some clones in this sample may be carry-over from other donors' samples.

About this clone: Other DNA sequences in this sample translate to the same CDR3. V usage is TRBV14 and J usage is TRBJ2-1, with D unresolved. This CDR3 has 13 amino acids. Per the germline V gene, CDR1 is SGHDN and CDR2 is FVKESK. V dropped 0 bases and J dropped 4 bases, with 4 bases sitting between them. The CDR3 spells CASSQDYYNEQFF. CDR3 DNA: TGTGCCAGCAGCCAAGACTATTACAATGAGCAGTTCTTC.

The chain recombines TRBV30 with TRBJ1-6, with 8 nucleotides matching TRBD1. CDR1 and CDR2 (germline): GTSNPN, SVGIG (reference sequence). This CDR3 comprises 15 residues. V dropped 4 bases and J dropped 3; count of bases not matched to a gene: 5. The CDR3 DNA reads TGTGCCTGGACGACAGGGGATATCTATAATTCACCCCTCCACTTT. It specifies CAWTTGDIYNSPLHF.

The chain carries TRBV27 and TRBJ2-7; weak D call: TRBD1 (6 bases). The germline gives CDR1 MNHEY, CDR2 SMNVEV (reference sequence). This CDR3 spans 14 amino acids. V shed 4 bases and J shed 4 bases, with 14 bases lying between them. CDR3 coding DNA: TGTGCCAGCAGTTCAGACTCGGACAGATACGAGCAGTACTTC. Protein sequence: CASSSDSDRYEQYF.

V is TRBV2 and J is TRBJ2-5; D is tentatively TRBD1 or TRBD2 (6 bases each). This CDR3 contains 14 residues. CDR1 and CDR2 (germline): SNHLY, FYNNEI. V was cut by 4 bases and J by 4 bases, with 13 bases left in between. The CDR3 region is CASSGGGRGETQYF. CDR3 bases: TGTGCCAGCAGTGGTGGGGGGCGCGGAGAGACCCAGTACTTC.

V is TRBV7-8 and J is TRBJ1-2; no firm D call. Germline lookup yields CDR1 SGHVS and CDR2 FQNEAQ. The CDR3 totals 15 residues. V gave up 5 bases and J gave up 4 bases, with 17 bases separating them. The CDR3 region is CASSAQKRGIYGYTF. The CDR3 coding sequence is TGTGCCAGCAGCGCACAAAAAAGAGGGATCTATGGCTACACCTTC.

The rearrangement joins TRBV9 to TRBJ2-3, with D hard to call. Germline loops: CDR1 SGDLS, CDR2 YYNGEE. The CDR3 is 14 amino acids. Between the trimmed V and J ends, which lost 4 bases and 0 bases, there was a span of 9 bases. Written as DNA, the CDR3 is TGTGCCAGCAGCCCCAGTTGGAGCACAGATACGCAGTATTTT. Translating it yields CASSPSWSTDTQYF.

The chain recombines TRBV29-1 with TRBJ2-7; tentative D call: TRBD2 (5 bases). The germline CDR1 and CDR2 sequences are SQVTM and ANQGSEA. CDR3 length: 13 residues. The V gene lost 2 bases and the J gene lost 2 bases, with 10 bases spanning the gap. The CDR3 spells CSVESGTTYEQYF. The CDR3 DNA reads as TGCAGCGTTGAATCGGGAACTACCTACGAGCAGTACTTC.

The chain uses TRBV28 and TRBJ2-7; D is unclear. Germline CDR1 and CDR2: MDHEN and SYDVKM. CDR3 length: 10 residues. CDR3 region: CGDYSYEQYF. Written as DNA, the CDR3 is TGTGGGGATTACTCCTACGAGCAGTACTTC.

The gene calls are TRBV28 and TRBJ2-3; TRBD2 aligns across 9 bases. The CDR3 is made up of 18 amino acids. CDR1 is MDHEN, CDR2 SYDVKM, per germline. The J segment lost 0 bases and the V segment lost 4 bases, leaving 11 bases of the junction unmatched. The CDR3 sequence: CASSSPHPAGGSTDTQYF. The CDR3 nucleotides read TGTGCCAGCAGTTCCCCTCACCCAGCGGGAGGTAGCACAGATACGCAGTATTTT.

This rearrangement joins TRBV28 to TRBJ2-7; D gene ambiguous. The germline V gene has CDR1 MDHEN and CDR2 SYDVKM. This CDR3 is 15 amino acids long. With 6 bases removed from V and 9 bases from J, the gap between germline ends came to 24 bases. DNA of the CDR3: TGTGCCAGCAGCCCTACCTCCCAACCCTATAGTGGGCAGTACTTC. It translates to CASSPTSQPYSGQYF. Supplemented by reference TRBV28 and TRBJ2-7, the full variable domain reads DVKVTQSSRYLVKRTGEKVFLECVQDMDHENMFWYRQDPGLGLRLIYFSYDVKMKEKGDIPEGYSVSREKKERFSLILESASTNQTSMYLCASSPTSQPYSGQYFGPGTRLTVT.

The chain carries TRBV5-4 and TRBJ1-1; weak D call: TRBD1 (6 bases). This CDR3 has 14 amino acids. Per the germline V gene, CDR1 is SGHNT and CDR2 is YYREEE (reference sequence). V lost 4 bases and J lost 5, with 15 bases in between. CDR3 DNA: TGTGCCAGCAGCAATACAGGGTTGTATACTGAAGCTTTCTTT. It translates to CASSNTGLYTEAFF.

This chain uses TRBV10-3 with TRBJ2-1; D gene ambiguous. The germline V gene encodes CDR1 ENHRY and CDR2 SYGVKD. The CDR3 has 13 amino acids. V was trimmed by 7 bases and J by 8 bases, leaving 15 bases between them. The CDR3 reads CAIMLDLRDEQFF. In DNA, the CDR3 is TGTGCCATCATGCTCGACCTTCGGGATGAGCAGTTCTTC.